This T cell receptor (beta chain) was observed in a study of blood T cells in healthy people across ages. Overall study results and limits: A roughly linear fall in TCR beta diversity per million T cells was seen with increasing age.

As concerns this clonotype: The antigen is undetermined.

There are 14 residues in the CDR3. From germline, CDR1 is MGHRA and CDR2 YSYEKL. With 7 bases removed from V and 10 bases from J, the gap between germline ends came to 20 bases. With a J-beta primer mix and a sample-barcoded 5' primer, a second PCR ran 7 to 11 cycles. The template-switch adaptor, which had 12 random nucleotides, put a tag on each cDNA molecule. There were at least 2.5 million CDR3-containing paired-end reads obtained from each sample. In TCRdb, the 5' RACE reads were re-called with MiXCR into one record per CDR3 protein. The profile covers some 1.8 million distinct CDR3 sequences, with roughly two fifths appearing a single time and approximately 22% taken by the ten largest.

The receptor comes from a human donor in good health. Sequencing was done on a sample of blood. The chain employs TRBV4-1 and TRBJ2-1; possibly TRBD1 for D (7 bases). The CDR3 nucleotides are TGCGCCAGCAACTTTGGAGGGGGCCACGGAGAGCAGTTCTTC. Its protein product is CASNFGGGHGEQFF.